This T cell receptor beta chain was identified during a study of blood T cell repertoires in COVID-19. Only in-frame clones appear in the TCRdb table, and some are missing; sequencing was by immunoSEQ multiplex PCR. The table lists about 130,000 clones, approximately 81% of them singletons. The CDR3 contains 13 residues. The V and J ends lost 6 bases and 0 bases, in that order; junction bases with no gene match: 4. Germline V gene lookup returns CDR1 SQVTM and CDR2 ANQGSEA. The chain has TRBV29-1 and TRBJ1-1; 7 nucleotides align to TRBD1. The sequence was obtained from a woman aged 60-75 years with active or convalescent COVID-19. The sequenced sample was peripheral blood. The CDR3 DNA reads TGCAGCGTCCTAGGACAGGTGAACACTGAAGCTTTCTTT. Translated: CSVLGQVNTEAFF. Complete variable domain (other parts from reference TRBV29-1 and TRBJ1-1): SAVISQKPSRDICQRGTSLTIQCQVDSQVTMMFWYRQQPGQSLTLIATANQGSEATYESGFVIDKFPISRPNLTFSTLTVSNMSPEDSSIYLCSVLGQVNTEAFFGQGTRLTVV.